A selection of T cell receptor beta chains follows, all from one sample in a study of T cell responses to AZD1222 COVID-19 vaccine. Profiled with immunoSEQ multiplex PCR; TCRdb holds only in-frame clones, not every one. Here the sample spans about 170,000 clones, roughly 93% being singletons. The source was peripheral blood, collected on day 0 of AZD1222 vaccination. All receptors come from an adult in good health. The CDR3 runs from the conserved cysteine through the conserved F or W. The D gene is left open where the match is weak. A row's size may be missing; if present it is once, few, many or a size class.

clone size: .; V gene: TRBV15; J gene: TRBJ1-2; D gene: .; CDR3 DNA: TGTGCCACCAGCAGAGACCGTTTGGGGCCCTATGGCTACACCTTC; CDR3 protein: CATSRDRLGPYGYTF
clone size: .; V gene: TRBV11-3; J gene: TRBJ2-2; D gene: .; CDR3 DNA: TGTGCCAGCAGCAGGGAGGACACCGGGGAGCTGTTTTTT; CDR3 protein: CASSREDTGELFF
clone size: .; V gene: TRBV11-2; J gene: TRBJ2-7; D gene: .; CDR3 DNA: TGTGCCAGCAGCTTAGGAGTAGGTCCCCAGTACGAGCAGTACTTC; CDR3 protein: CASSLGVGPQYEQYF
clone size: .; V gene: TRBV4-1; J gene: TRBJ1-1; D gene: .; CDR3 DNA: TGCGCCAGCAGCCAGGTGATTAGGAACACTGAAGCTTTCTTT; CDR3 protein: CASSQVIRNTEAFF
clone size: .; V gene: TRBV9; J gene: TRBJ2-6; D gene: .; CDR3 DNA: TGTGCCAGCCATTCGAAGTACTCAAACAGTCGGGCCAACGTCCTGACTTTC; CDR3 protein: CASHSKYSNSRANVLTF
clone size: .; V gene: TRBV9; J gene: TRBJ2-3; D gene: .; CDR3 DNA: TGTGCCAGCAGCGTAGGAGCGGACACAGATACGCAGTATTTT; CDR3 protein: CASSVGADTDTQYF
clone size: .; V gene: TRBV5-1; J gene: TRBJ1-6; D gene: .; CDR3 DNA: TGCGCCAGCAGCTTGGGGGTGAAAGGGTCACCCCTCCACTTT; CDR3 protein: CASSLGVKGSPLHF
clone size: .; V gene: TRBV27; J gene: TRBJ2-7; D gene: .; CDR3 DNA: TGTGCCAGCAGTTTGCCAAGCTCCTACGAGCAGTACTTC; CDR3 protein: CASSLPSSYEQYF
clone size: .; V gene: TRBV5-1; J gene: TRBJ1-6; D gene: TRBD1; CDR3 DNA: TGCGCCAGCAGCGCGGGACAGGGCTCACCCCTCCACTTT; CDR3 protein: CASSAGQGSPLHF
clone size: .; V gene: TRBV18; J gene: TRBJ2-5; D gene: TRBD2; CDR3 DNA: TGTGCCAGCTCACCCATCGGCGGGGGGCAAGAGACCCAGTACTTC; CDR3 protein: CASSPIGGGQETQYF
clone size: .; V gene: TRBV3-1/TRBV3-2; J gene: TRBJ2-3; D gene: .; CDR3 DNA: TGTGCCAGCAGCCGAGAACTGAGAACAGATACGCAGTATTTT; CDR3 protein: CASSRELRTDTQYF
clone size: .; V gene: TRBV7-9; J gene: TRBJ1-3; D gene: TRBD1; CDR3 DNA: TGTGCCAGCAGCGGGCGACAGGGCGCGGGAAACACCATATATTTT; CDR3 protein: CASSGRQGAGNTIYF
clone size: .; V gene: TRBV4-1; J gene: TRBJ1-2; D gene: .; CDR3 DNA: TGCGCCAGCAGCCAAGATCAGGGGTGGAGCTACACCTTC; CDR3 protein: CASSQDQGWSYTF
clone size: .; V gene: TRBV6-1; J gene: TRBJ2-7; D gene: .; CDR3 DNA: TGTGCCAGCAGTGATTGGAGCCCGGAGGGCGAGCAGTACTTC; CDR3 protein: CASSDWSPEGEQYF
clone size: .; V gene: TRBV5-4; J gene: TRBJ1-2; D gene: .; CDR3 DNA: TGTGCCAGCAGCCCTGTTCCCGGGACAACCCCACTCTCTTATGGCTACACCTTC; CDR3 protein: CASSPVPGTTPLSYGYTF
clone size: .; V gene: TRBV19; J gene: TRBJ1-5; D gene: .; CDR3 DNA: TGTGCCAGTAGTATTTATGTAGGGACCGGGAGCAATCAGCCCCAGCATTTT; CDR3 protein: CASSIYVGTGSNQPQHF
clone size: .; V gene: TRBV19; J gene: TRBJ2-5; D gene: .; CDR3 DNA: TGTGCCAGTAGTATGGAAATCGGGGCACAAGAGACCCAGTACTTC; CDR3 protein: CASSMEIGAQETQYF
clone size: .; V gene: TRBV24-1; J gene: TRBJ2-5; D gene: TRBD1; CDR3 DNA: TGTGCCACCAGTGATGGGGGACAGAGCCAAGAGACCCAGTACTTC; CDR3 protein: CATSDGGQSQETQYF
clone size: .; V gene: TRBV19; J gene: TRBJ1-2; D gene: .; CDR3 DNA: TGTGCCAGTAGTACTTGGGGGTACTATGGCTACACCTTC; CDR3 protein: CASSTWGYYGYTF
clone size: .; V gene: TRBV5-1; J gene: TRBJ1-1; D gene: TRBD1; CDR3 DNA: TGCGCCAGCAGCTCGGGGTGGGGGACAGGGTCCATGAACACTGAAGCTTTCTTT; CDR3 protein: CASSSGWGTGSMNTEAFF
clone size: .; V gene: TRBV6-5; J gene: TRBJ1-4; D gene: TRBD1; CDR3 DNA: TGTGCTACTGTCGGCTTACAGGGGGCTCTTTCGCGACTGTTTTTT; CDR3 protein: CATVGLQGALSRLFF
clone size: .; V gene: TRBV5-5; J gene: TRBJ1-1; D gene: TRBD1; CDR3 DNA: TGTGCCAGCAGCCGGATATCCGGGACAGGGGGGAACACTGAAGCTTTCTTT; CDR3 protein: CASSRISGTGGNTEAFF
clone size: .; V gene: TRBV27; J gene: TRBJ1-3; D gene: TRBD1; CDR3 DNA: TGTGCCAGCAGTCCGACAGGGGCAACTGGAAACACCATATATTTT; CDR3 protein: CASSPTGATGNTIYF
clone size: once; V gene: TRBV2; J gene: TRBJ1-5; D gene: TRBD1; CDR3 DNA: TGTGCCAGCAGAGAGAAACAGGGGGGTGGCAATCAGCCCCAGCATTTT; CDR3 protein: CASREKQGGGNQPQHF
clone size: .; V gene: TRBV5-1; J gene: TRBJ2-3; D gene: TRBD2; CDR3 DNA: TGCGCCAGCAGCTCTGCTACGACTAGCGGGGATCGCACAGATACGCAGTATTTT; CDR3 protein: CASSSATTSGDRTDTQYF
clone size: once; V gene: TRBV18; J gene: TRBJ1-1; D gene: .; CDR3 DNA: TGTGCCAGCTCACCGCCAACAGGGAACACTGAAGCTTTCTTT; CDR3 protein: CASSPPTGNTEAFF
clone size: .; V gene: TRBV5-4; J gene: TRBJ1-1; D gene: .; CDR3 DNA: TGTGCCAGCAGGGGGCCCTCATCGAACACTGAAGCTTTCTTT; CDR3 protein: CASRGPSSNTEAFF
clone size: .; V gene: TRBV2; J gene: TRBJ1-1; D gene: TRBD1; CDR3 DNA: TGTGCCAGCAGTGGACAGGGGGGCACTGAAGCTTTCTTT; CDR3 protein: CASSGQGGTEAFF
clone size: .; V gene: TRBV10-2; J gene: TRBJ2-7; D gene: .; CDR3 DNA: TGCGCCAGCAGTGAGAGGCGACCCTTTTACGAGCAGTACTTC; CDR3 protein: CASSERRPFYEQYF
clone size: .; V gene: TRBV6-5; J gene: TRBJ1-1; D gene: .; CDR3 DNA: TGTGCCAGCAGTCAAATGAGGACAGACACTGAAGCTTTCTTT; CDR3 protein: CASSQMRTDTEAFF
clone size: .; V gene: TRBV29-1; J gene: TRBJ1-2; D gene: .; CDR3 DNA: TGCAGCGTTGGGGGACACGGCTACACCTTC; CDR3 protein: CSVGGHGYTF
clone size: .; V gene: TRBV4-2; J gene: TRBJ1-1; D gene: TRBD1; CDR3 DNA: TGTGCCAGCAGCCACGTAGAGGTAGGACAGGGGAACACTGAAGCTTTCTTT; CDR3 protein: CASSHVEVGQGNTEAFF
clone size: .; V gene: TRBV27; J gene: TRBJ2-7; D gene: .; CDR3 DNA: TGTGCCAGCAATTATCAGGGGGGGACCTACGAGCAGTACTTC; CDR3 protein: CASNYQGGTYEQYF
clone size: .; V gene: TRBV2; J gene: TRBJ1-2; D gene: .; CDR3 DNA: TGTGCCAGCAAGTTCAGAAATGACAACTATGGCTACACCTTC; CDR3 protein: CASKFRNDNYGYTF
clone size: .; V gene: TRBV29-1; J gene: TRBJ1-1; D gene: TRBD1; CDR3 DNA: TGCAGCGTGTCGGGCCTCAGGGGGCGACTTCAGGGCACTGAAGCTTTCTTT; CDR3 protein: CSVSGLRGRLQGTEAFF
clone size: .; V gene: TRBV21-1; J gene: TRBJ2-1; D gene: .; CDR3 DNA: TGTGCCTACCGCCGGGGTAGCTCCTACAATGAGCAGTTCTTC; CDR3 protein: CAYRRGSSYNEQFF
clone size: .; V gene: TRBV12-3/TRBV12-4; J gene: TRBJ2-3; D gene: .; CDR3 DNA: TGTGCCAGCAGATCTGGGGGGACAGATACGCAGTATTTT; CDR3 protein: CASRSGGTDTQYF
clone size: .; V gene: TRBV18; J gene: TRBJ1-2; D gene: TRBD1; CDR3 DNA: TGTGCCAGCTCACCAGGGACAGGGGACTATGGCTACACCTTC; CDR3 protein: CASSPGTGDYGYTF
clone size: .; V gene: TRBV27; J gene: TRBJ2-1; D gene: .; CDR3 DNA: TGTGCCAGCAGCACACCCCGGGACTCTAGCGAGCAGTTCTTC; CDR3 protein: CASSTPRDSSEQFF
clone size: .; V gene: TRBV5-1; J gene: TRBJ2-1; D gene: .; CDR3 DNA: TGCGCCAGCAGCTGGACCTCGAACAATGAGCAGTTCTTC; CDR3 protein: CASSWTSNNEQFF
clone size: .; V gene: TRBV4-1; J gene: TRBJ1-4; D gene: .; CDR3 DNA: TGCGCCAGCAGCCAATTCGGGTTCCTGCAGGTTGCAACTAATGAAAAACTGTTTTTT; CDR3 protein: CASSQFGFLQVATNEKLFF
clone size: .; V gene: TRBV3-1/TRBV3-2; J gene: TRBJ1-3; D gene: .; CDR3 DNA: TGTGCCAGCAGCCTCCAGGGATCTGGAAACACCATATATTTT; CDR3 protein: CASSLQGSGNTIYF
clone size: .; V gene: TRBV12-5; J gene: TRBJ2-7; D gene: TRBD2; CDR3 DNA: TGTGCTAGTGGTTTAGGAGCCGGACTAGCCTACGAGCAGTACTTC; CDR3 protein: CASGLGAGLAYEQYF
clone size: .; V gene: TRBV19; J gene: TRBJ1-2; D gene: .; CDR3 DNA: TGTGCCAGTAGGGGGGGAAACTATGGCTACACCTTC; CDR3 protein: CASRGGNYGYTF
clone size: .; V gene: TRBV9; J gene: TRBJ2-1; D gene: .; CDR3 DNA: TGTGCCAGCAGCGTAGCCCACTGGGGAACGGGGTTGGGGAATGAGCAGTTCTTC; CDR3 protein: CASSVAHWGTGLGNEQFF
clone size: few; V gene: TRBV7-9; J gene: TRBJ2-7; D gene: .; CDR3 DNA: TGTGCCAGCAGCTTAGACGGGGGTCGCAACGAGCAGTACTTC; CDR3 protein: CASSLDGGRNEQYF
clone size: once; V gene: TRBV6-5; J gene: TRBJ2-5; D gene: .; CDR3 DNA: TGTGCCAGCAACCGGGACTTTCAAGAGACCCAGTACTTC; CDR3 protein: CASNRDFQETQYF
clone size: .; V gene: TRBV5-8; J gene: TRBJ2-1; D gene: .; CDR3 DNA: TGTGCCAGCAGCTGGGCGGCTGAGCAGTTCTTC; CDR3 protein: CASSWAAEQFF